Below are 18 T cell receptor beta chains sequenced from a single sample in a study of post-analysis software for immune sequencing data. The study, taken as a whole, reports: Five or six TRBV segments, TRBV5-6, TRBV5-1 and TRBV20-1 among them, were found more frequent in patients than controls.

Unique molecular identifiers featured in each of the TCR beta cDNA libraries. Using its own MiXCR run on the PCR reads, TCRdb lists one record per CDR3 protein. Here the sample spans roughly 730,000 distinct CDR3 sequences, 25% to 30% being singletons. For these receptors, no antigen is known. Source material: blood. The receptor set was obtained from a girl between 5 and 17 years old with multiple sclerosis.

This sequence joins TRBV12-3 or TRBV12-4 and TRBJ2-5, with TRBD2 identical over 13 bases. The DNA end is more similar to TRBJ2-7, so the J call may be wrong. CDR3 length equals 16 residues. The CDR3 nucleotides are TGTGCCAGCAGTCCCCAACTAGCGGGAGGGTCCCACGAGCAGTACTTC. Amino acid sequence: CASSPQLAGGSHEQYF.

The chain links TRBV9 to TRBJ2-3; D unresolved. Germline-derived CDR1 and CDR2 are SGDLS and YYNGEE. V was pared by 0 bases and J by 0 bases, with 14 bases between. The CDR3 loop spans 17 amino acids. CDR3 in DNA: TGTGCCAGCAGCGTAGACGTCGGATTAATTAGCACAGATACGCAGTATTTT. Its translation: CASSVDVGLISTDTQYF.

This rearrangement joins TRBV5-1 to TRBJ2-4, with D maybe TRBD1 (6 bases). Between the trimmed V and J ends, which lost 4 bases and 2 bases, there was a span of 13 bases. Germline V gene sequence: CDR1 SGHRS, CDR2 YFSETQ. This CDR3 contains 15 residues. CDR3 nucleotides: TGCGCCAGCAGCCCCATACAGGGTACCAAAAACATTCAGTACTTC. Amino acid sequence: CASSPIQGTKNIQYF.

For this clonotype: This may come from a read error, since a much larger clone is one base off. The chain has TRBV5-5 and TRBJ1-2, with unresolved D. Germline V CDR1 and CDR2: SGHKS, YYEKEE (reference sequence). Trimming left V 3 bases short and J 4 bases short, with 13 bases between. The CDR3 length is 14 residues. The CDR3 is CASSSTDGCYGYTF. As DNA, the CDR3 is TGTGCCAGCAGCTCTACGGACGGATGCTATGGCTACACCTTC.

The rearrangement uses TRBV3-1 and TRBJ2-1; 8 positions match TRBD2. J was trimmed by 4 bases and V by 4 bases; bases with no gene match: 6. This CDR3 spans 15 amino acids. CDR1 is LGHDT and CDR2 is YNNKEL in the germline V gene (reference sequence). This CDR3 reads CASSLRGGWYNEQFF. CDR3 coding DNA: TGTGCCAGCAGCCTACGGGGGGGGTGGTACAATGAGCAGTTCTTC.

This clonotype was detected a few times. The CDR3 DNA is TGCGCCAGCAGCCAAGGTTTCGGGGATGCAGCGGCCCAGTACTTC. Its translation is CASSQGFGDAAAQYF. The chain carries TRBV4-1 and TRBJ2-5; TRBD2 is a possible D gene (5 bases). V shed 1 base and J shed 9 bases, with 18 bases lying between them. Germline assignment: CDR1 MGHRA and CDR2 YSYEKL. CDR3 size: 15 residues.

This clonotype was counted many times. The rearrangement joins TRBV6-5 to TRBJ2-6; no reliable D call. The CDR3 consists of 15 residues. Trimming cost V 0 bases and J 0 bases, with 3 bases left between them. CDR1 MNHEY and CDR2 SVGAGI come from the germline V gene. The CDR3 DNA follows: TGTGCCAGCAGTTACTCCCCCTCTGGGGCCAACGTCCTGACTTTC. This sequence encodes CASSYSPSGANVLTF.

This clonotype appeared a few times. The V gene is TRBV15, the J gene TRBJ2-7, with a tentative D call TRBD2 (6 bases). The better agreement between TRBJ2-5 and the DNA end casts doubt on the J call. The germline V gene encodes CDR1 LNHNV and CDR2 YYDKDF (reference sequence). CDR3 length: 16 residues. The CDR3 here is CATSIVSGLGGETQYF. CDR3 sequence (DNA): TGTGCCACCAGCATCGTAAGCGGGTTAGGAGGAGAGACCCAGTACTTC.

As to this clonotype: One end of the junction varies from germline; a read error may be responsible. The chain uses TRBV7-2 and TRBJ2-1; D call uncertain. This CDR3 spans 11 amino acids. The germline V gene has CDR1 SGHTA and CDR2 FQGNSA. The CDR3 sequence: CASSPYNGQFF. CDR3 coding DNA: TGTGCCAGCAGCCCGTACAATGGGCAGTTCTTC.

The chain couples TRBV11-3 to TRBJ2-2; TRBD1 or TRBD2 may be the D gene (5 bases each). The CDR3 loop spans 17 amino acids. Germline values: CDR1 SGHNT, CDR2 YENEEA. The ends were cut back, 2 bases at V and 1 base at J, with 14 bases in the middle. Written as DNA, the CDR3 is TGTGCCAGCAGCTTAATCACCGGGACGGGGAACACCGGGGAGCTGTTTTTT. It encodes CASSLITGTGNTGELFF. Full variable domain (remainder filled in from reference TRBV11-3 and TRBJ2-2): EAGVVQSPRYKIIEKKQPVAFWCNPISGHNTLYWYLQNLGQGPELLIRYENEEAVDDSQLPKDRFSAERLKGVDSTLKIQPAELGDSAVYLCASSLITGTGNTGELFFGEGSRLTVL.

This clonotype was seen only a few times. This chain connects TRBV18 to TRBJ2-7; D possibly corresponds to TRBD1 (6 bases). The CDR3 sequence is 15 residues long. Germline-derived CDR1 and CDR2 are KGHSH and LQKENI. Trimming removed 2 bases from V and 3 bases from J, with 14 bases in between. The CDR3 DNA follows: TGTGCCAGCTCACCAACCGGGACACACAACTACGAGCAGTACTTC. It codes for CASSPTGTHNYEQYF.

This clonotype was found many times. This chain joins TRBV6-6 and TRBJ2-1, with 9 positions matching TRBD2. Per germline, CDR1 MNHNY and CDR2 SVGAGI (reference sequence). The CDR3 is 17 residues long. Unmatched junction bases numbered 14, after V lost 2 bases and J lost 9 bases. The DNA of the CDR3 is TGTGCCAGCAGTTACAAGGTTAGCGGGAGAGCGGCGGTTGAGCAGTTCTTC. Translating it yields CASSYKVSGRAAVEQFF.

The table lists this clonotype with many counts. The chain has TRBV7-2 and TRBJ2-1; TRBD2 agrees at 9 bases. V shed 5 bases, J shed 6 bases, and the junction held 2 bases outside the gene matches. Germline V gene data show CDR1 as SGHTA and CDR2 as FQGNSA. CDR3 length: 13 amino acids. The CDR3 loop is CASSRLAANEQFF. CDR3 nucleotides: TGTGCCAGCAGCAGACTAGCGGCCAATGAGCAGTTCTTC.

The chain combines TRBV5-1 with TRBJ2-1, with D tentatively TRBD2 (6 bases). Trimming took off 8 bases at V and 8 bases at J, with 23 bases between the two ends. Germline V CDR1 and CDR2: SGHRS, YFSETQ. The CDR3 covers 15 residues. The CDR3 protein is CASLMTGATGDEQFF. CDR3 sequence (DNA): TGCGCCAGTCTAATGACGGGAGCCACGGGGGATGAGCAGTTCTTC.

This clonotype has a handful of counts. V usage is TRBV5-1 and J usage is TRBJ2-1; D may be TRBD1 (6 bases). The CDR3 is made up of 16 amino acids. Germline CDR1 SGHRS, CDR2 YFSETQ. V was shortened by 3 bases and J by 8 bases, with 21 bases between the two germline ends. The CDR3 loop reads CASSYPFGQGPDEQFF. CDR3 DNA sequence: TGCGCCAGCAGCTATCCTTTTGGGCAGGGGCCCGATGAGCAGTTCTTC.

This clonotype occurred a few times. The rearrangement joins TRBV6-5 to TRBJ2-7; tentatively, D is TRBD2 (5 bases). Germline V lookup: CDR1 MNHEY, CDR2 SVGAGI. This CDR3 is 13 amino acids long. Trimming left V 8 bases short and J 2 bases short, with 13 bases between. The DNA of the CDR3 is TGTGCCAGCCAGCGGCAGCCTACCTACGAGCAGTACTTC. It encodes CASQRQPTYEQYF.

The V call is TRBV4-1, the J call TRBJ2-4; D unclear. The germline CDR1 and CDR2 sequences are MGHRA and YSYEKL. Trimming removed 5 bases at V and 2 bases at J, with 13 bases between. The CDR3 is made up of 15 amino acids. The CDR3: CASSFTDISKNIQYF. In DNA, the CDR3 is TGCGCCAGCAGCTTTACGGATATATCCAAAAACATTCAGTACTTC.

This chain uses TRBV2 with TRBJ2-1, with 9 positions matching TRBD1. Trimming at V came to 6 bases and at J to 7 bases, leaving 10 bases not matched to a gene. This CDR3 spans 15 amino acids. The germline V gene has CDR1 SNHLY and CDR2 FYNNEI. CDR3 amino acids: CASSQYGQGINEQFF. In DNA, the CDR3 is TGTGCCAGCAGCCAGTATGGACAGGGGATTAATGAGCAGTTCTTC.